Each of the 27 T cell receptor beta chains below was sequenced from the same sample in a study of blood T cells in healthy people across ages. Then a second PCR, running about 6 to 12 cycles, was carried out with a sample-barcoded 5' primer and a J-beta primer mix. TCRdb used MiXCR to reprocess the 5' RACE reads, holding one entry per CDR3 protein. Of 1,100,000 or so distinct CDR3 sequences in the sample, under 45% are singletons; the top ten hold approximately 20%. Sequencing used blood. The source is a woman between 55 and 75 years old in good health.

This chain links TRBV28 with TRBJ2-1, with D possibly called TRBD1 or TRBD2 (5 bases each). Germline CDR1 is MDHEN and CDR2 is SYDVKM. The CDR3 consists of 15 residues. Trimming left V 6 bases short and J 5 bases short, with 17 bases between. The CDR3 sequence is CASSDPRDAHNEQFF. Here the CDR3 DNA reads TGTGCCAGCAGCGACCCCAGGGACGCACACAATGAGCAGTTCTTC.

The genes are TRBV20-1 and TRBJ2-1; D may correspond to TRBD1 or TRBD2 (5 bases each). V gave up 3 bases and J gave up 6 bases, with 15 bases separating them. Germline CDR1 and CDR2: DFQATT and SNEGSKA (reference sequence). The CDR3 is 14 amino acids. The CDR3 here is CSARRAGSGNEQFF. The DNA for the CDR3 is TGCAGTGCTAGGAGGGCAGGGAGTGGCAATGAGCAGTTCTTC.

The V call is TRBV28, the J call TRBJ2-3; 8 bases align to TRBD1. The CDR3 length is 15 residues. Germline lookup yields CDR1 MDHEN and CDR2 SYDVKM. Trimming cost V 3 bases and J 2 bases; bases outside gene matches: 4. The CDR3 is CASSFRQGHTDTQYF. DNA for the CDR3: TGTGCCAGCAGTTTTAGACAGGGGCACACAGATACGCAGTATTTT. The whole variable domain, filled in from reference TRBV28 and TRBJ2-3, reads DVKVTQSSRYLVKRTGEKVFLECVQDMDHENMFWYRQDPGLGLRLIYFSYDVKMKEKGDIPEGYSVSREKKERFSLILESASTNQTSMYLCASSFRQGHTDTQYFGPGTRLTVL.

This clonotype was counted a few times. This CDR3 reads CASSATGGRETQYF. As DNA, the CDR3 is TGTGCCAGCAGCGCCACAGGGGGCAGGGAGACCCAGTACTTC. This chain connects TRBV9 to TRBJ2-5; 9 bases are shared with TRBD1. CDR3 length: 14 residues. Germline V lookup: CDR1 SGDLS, CDR2 YYNGEE. V lost 3 bases, J lost 5 bases, and 5 bases stayed unmatched.

This clonotype was recorded a few times. The chain links TRBV6-4 to TRBJ2-4; possibly TRBD1 for D (5 bases). V lost 3 bases and J 5 bases, leaving 11 bases between the germline ends. The CDR3 spans 14 residues. The germline gives CDR1 MRHNA, CDR2 SNTAGT. Written as DNA, the CDR3 is TGTGCCAGCAGTGATGTTGGGGCCCAAAACATTCAGTACTTC. Translating gives CASSDVGAQNIQYF.

The chain has TRBV3-1 and TRBJ1-1; TRBD1 aligns across 7 bases. Germline loops: CDR1 LGHDT, CDR2 YNNKEL (reference sequence). J lost 11 bases, V lost 2 bases, and 11 bases had no gene match. The length of the CDR3 is 14 residues. CDR3 amino acids: CASSQKGRQGEAFF. The CDR3 DNA reads TGTGCCAGCAGCCAAAAGGGGCGACAGGGTGAGGCTTTCTTT.

The chain is built from TRBV20-1 and TRBJ2-5; possible D gene TRBD1, 5 bases. The ends were cut back, 3 bases at V and 4 bases at J, with 15 bases in the middle. Germline CDR1 DFQATT, CDR2 SNEGSKA (reference sequence). The CDR3 is made up of 14 amino acids. CDR3 loop: CSASWHRPRETQYF. The DNA for the CDR3 is TGCAGTGCTAGCTGGCACAGGCCCAGAGAGACCCAGTACTTC.

The J gene is TRBJ2-7, the V gene TRBV12-3 or TRBV12-4; D ambiguous. CDR3 size: 11 residues. Trimming stripped 6 bases from V and 7 bases from J, with 10 bases between. The CDR3 protein is CASSPVNEQYF. For the CDR3, the DNA is TGTGCCAGCAGCCCCGTGAATGAGCAGTACTTC.

The gene calls are TRBV29-1 and TRBJ2-5; D gene unclear. The closer fit of TRBJ2-7 to the DNA end suggests the J call may be wrong. This CDR3 comprises 13 residues. Germline loops: CDR1 SQVTM, CDR2 ANQGSEA. The CDR3: CSVESAETHEQYF. The CDR3 DNA reads as TGCAGCGTTGAATCGGCTGAAACCCACGAGCAGTACTTC.

The rearrangement joins TRBV7-2 to TRBJ2-7; D uncertain. CDR3 length equals 14 residues. Germline CDR1 and CDR2: SGHTA and FQGNSA. Trimming stripped 5 bases from V and 0 bases from J, with 11 bases between. The CDR3 DNA is TGTGCCAGCAGCGTGGGGTATATCTCCTACGAGCAGTACTTC. Translation: CASSVGYISYEQYF. The full variable domain, its missing parts supplied by reference TRBV7-2 and TRBJ2-7, is GAGVSQSPSNKVTEKGKDVELRCDPISGHTALYWYRQSLGQGLEFLIYFQGNSAPDKSGLPSDRFSAERTGGSVSTLTIQRTQQEDSAVYLCASSVGYISYEQYFGPGTRLTVT.

The V and J genes are TRBV6-5 and TRBJ2-7, with 7 bases aligning to TRBD1. The CDR3 runs 14 residues. From germline, CDR1 is MNHEY and CDR2 SVGAGI. V trimming: 0 bases; J trimming: 3 bases; junction bases outside the gene matches: 2. In DNA form, the CDR3 reads TGTGCCAGCAGTTACTCAGGGGGCGTCTACGAGCAGTACTTC. Amino acid sequence: CASSYSGGVYEQYF.

The chain couples TRBV6-5 to TRBJ2-4; TRBD2 aligns across 9 bases. TRBJ2-7 matches the DNA end more closely, so the J call is doubtful. Germline CDR1 and CDR2: MNHEY and SVGAGI. There are 18 residues in the CDR3. The CDR3, as DNA: TGTGCCAGCAGTTACTTTCCGGGACTAGCATCTCTCAGCGACGAGCAGTACTTC. Translating gives CASSYFPGLASLSDEQYF.

This clonotype was seen a handful of times. V and J are TRBV12-3 or TRBV12-4 and TRBJ2-5, with 7 bases fitting TRBD1. The CDR3 is 16 residues long. V dropped 2 bases and J dropped 5; count of bases not matched to a gene: 11. The CDR3 DNA reads as TGTGCCAGCAGTTTAAGGACAGGCCCTCCTCGGGAGACCCAGTACTTC. Translating gives CASSLRTGPPRETQYF.

This clonotype occurred a few times. The V gene is TRBV15, the J gene TRBJ2-7; D call uncertain. Germline loops: CDR1 LNHNV, CDR2 YYDKDF (reference sequence). Trimming removed 0 bases at V and 4 bases at J, with 7 bases between. The CDR3 spans 13 residues. This chain's CDR3 is CATSRDFQYEQYF. Written as DNA, the CDR3 is TGTGCCACCAGCAGAGATTTTCAGTACGAGCAGTACTTC.

This sequence joins TRBV20-1 and TRBJ2-5, with a weak D call TRBD2 (6 bases). The CDR3 sequence is 13 residues long. Deletions cut 1 base from V and 11 bases from J, with 17 bases between. Germline V gene data show CDR1 as DFQATT and CDR2 as SNEGSKA (reference sequence). The CDR3, as DNA: TGCAGTGCTAGAGGCCGGGACTTCAATGAGCAGTACTTC. This codes for CSARGRDFNEQYF.

The gene calls are TRBV29-1 and TRBJ2-4; 7 bases are shared with TRBD1. The CDR3 runs 15 residues. Germline V gene sequence: CDR1 SQVTM, CDR2 ANQGSEA. The junction had 10 bases not matched to a gene; V was cut back by 7 bases and J by 1 base. CDR3 nucleotides: TGCAGCGCACAGGGACAGAGTGGGGCCAAAAACATTCAGTACTTC. The encoded protein is CSAQGQSGAKNIQYF.

With respect to this clonotype: A much larger clone is a single base away; this may be a read error. CDR3 DNA sequence: TGTGCCAGCGGGACTCACAGGGGGCGAAGGCAAGAGACCCAGTACTTC. It encodes CASGTHRGRRQETQYF. The chain is built from TRBV27 and TRBJ2-5, with 9 bases aligning to TRBD1. There are 16 residues in the CDR3. Germline CDR1 and CDR2: MNHEY and SMNVEV (reference sequence). V trimming: 8 bases; J trimming: 2 bases; junction bases outside the gene matches: 12.

This clonotype was seen more than once but under ten times. For the CDR3, the DNA is TGCGCCAGCAGCTTGTACAGGGCCAGGGCTAACGAGCAGTACTTC. Translation: CASSLYRARANEQYF. This sequence joins TRBV5-1 and TRBJ2-7; D is possibly TRBD1 (6 bases). The CDR3 runs 15 residues. The germline V and J ends were trimmed by 1 base and 5 bases, with 16 bases remaining between them. Looked up from germline, CDR1 is SGHRS and CDR2 is YFSETQ. Full variable domain (remainder filled in from reference TRBV5-1 and TRBJ2-7): KAGVTQTPRYLIKTRGQQVTLSCSPISGHRSVSWYQQTPGQGLQFLFEYFSETQRNKGNFPGRFSGRQFSNSRSEMNVSTLELGDSALYLCASSLYRARANEQYFGPGTRLTVT.

The rearrangement joins TRBV9 to TRBJ2-1; 8 positions match TRBD2. Looked up from germline, CDR1 is SGDLS and CDR2 is YYNGEE. Trimming took 0 bases from V and 10 from J; bases not matched to a gene: 15. This CDR3 spans 17 amino acids. Written as DNA, the CDR3 is TGTGCCAGCAGCGTAGCGGCTACTAGCGGTTCCTCCGGGGAGCAGTTCTTC. Translation: CASSVAATSGSSGEQFF. Based on the CDR3 plus reference TRBV9 and TRBJ2-1, the full variable domain is DSGVTQTPKHLITATGQRVTLRCSPRSGDLSVYWYQQSLDQGLQFLIQYYNGEERAKGNILERFSAQQFPDLHSELNLSSLELGDSALYFCASSVAATSGSSGEQFFGPGTRLTVL.

CDR3 region: CASSLSAGVVGTQYF. CDR3 sequence (DNA): TGCGCCAGCAGCTTGAGTGCGGGGGTAGTTGGGACCCAGTACTTC. The rearrangement joins TRBV5-1 to TRBJ2-5, with TRBD2 matching 7 bases. The CDR3 totals 15 residues. Per the germline V gene, CDR1 is SGHRS and CDR2 is YFSETQ. With 1 base clipped from V and 7 bases from J, the junction kept 10 bases outside the gene matches.

This chain connects TRBV15 to TRBJ2-7, with D possibly TRBD2 on 5 matching bases. Germline V gene lookup returns CDR1 LNHNV and CDR2 YYDKDF (reference sequence). This CDR3 is 13 amino acids long. With 4 bases removed from V and 4 bases from J, the gap between germline ends came to 11 bases. CDR3 residues: CATSTPTGYEQYF. The CDR3 region has the DNA TGTGCCACCAGCACCCCAACGGGATACGAGCAGTACTTC.

The CDR3 here is CASSPNGVLQGNEKLFF. CDR3 nucleotides: TGTGCCAGCAGTCCCAACGGCGTCCTTCAAGGGAATGAAAAACTGTTTTTT. The chain joins TRBV6-2 or TRBV6-3 to TRBJ1-4; D is ambiguous. V lost 5 bases to trimming and J lost 5 bases, with 21 bases between them. This CDR3 is 17 amino acids long. The germline gives CDR1 MNHEY, CDR2 SVGEGT.

Written as DNA, the CDR3 is TGTGCCAGCAGTGAGGGAGGGGCGAGCTATGGCTACACCTTC. It codes for CASSEGGASYGYTF. This chain uses TRBV25-1 with TRBJ1-2, with D perhaps TRBD1 (5 bases). The CDR3 extends over 14 amino acids. The V end was cut by 3 bases, the J end by 4 bases, with 12 bases between. The germline V gene encodes CDR1 MGHDK and CDR2 SYGVNS.

This clonotype was counted ten times or more. The V gene is TRBV20-1, the J gene TRBJ2-1; 10 nucleotides agree with TRBD2. With V trimmed by 3 bases and J by 6 bases, 8 bases remained unmatched. The CDR3 covers 15 residues. Germline CDR1 and CDR2: DFQATT and SNEGSKA (reference sequence). CDR3 DNA sequence: TGCAGTGCTAGTTCAGGACTAGCGGCGTTCAATGAGCAGTTCTTC. Protein product: CSASSGLAAFNEQFF.

CDR3 sequence reads: CSASGQGAGGQFF. The CDR3 DNA reads TGCAGTGCTAGCGGGCAGGGGGCGGGGGGACAGTTCTTC. The chain combines TRBV20-1 with TRBJ2-1; D may correspond to TRBD1 or TRBD2 (8 bases each). The CDR3 is 13 amino acids. Germline V lookup: CDR1 DFQATT, CDR2 SNEGSKA (reference sequence). V was shortened by 3 bases and J by 13 bases, with 19 bases between the two germline ends.

The chain couples TRBV20-1 to TRBJ2-3; no clear D. The CDR3 totals 10 residues. V was clipped by 3 bases and J by 7 bases, with 5 bases between them. Germline loops: CDR1 DFQATT, CDR2 SNEGSKA (reference sequence). The CDR3 DNA reads TGCAGTGCTAGTGGAAATACGCAGTATTTT. It is translated as CSASGNTQYF.

This clonotype has only one observation. The chain carries TRBV29-1 and TRBJ2-3; D is ambiguous. The CDR3 is 13 residues long. The V gene's germline CDR1 is SQVTM and CDR2 ANQGSEA. V was trimmed by 6 bases and J by 4 bases, leaving 14 bases between them. This CDR3 is CSVWPAAADTQYF. Written as DNA, the CDR3 is TGCAGCGTCTGGCCCGCCGCCGCAGATACGCAGTATTTT.